This TCR beta chain appears in the sequencing data of a study of cytomegalovirus exposure and HLA in healthy donors. PCR used 60 Vbeta primers and 13 Jbeta primers. Repertoires were generated with immunoSEQ multiplex PCR, while TCRdb's copy carries only in-frame clones and drops some. The sample yields 100,000 to 150,000 clones, approximately 81% seen once. Germline V gene lookup returns CDR1 SEHNR and CDR2 FQNEAQ (reference sequence). CDR3 length equals 14 residues. V was pared by 2 bases and J by 5 bases, with 6 bases of the junction left unmatched. This sequence joins TRBV7-9 and TRBJ2-7; 7 nucleotides match TRBD1. The receptor was isolated from a man aged 18-30 years in good health and CMV-seronegative. Sequenced material: PBMCs. The CDR3 spells CASSLRQGFDEQYF. For the CDR3, the DNA is TGTGCCAGCAGCTTACGACAGGGTTTTGACGAGCAGTACTTC.